The 14 T cell receptor beta chains listed next were all sequenced from one sample in a study of control samples from healthy donors and cancer patients. Sequencing was performed with immunoSEQ multiplex PCR; in TCRdb, only in-frame clones are kept and a portion is missing. The table records more than 95,000 clones, more than 70% of them present only once. The sequenced sample consisted of blood. Receptors originate from a woman aged 70-85 years in good health.

V gene TRBV27 combines with J gene TRBJ1-1; TRBD1 is a possible D gene (5 bases). The V gene lost 10 bases and the J gene lost 5 bases, with 32 bases spanning the gap. This CDR3 has 18 residues. The germline V gene has CDR1 MNHEY and CDR2 SMNVEV (reference sequence). The CDR3: CAIPLVPQSHGARTEAFF. The CDR3 DNA reads as TGTGCCATCCCCCTTGTACCCCAATCCCACGGGGCCAGGACTGAAGCTTTCTTT.

This chain connects TRBV7-3 to TRBJ1-2, with 7 bases fitting TRBD1. This CDR3 spans 17 amino acids. Germline V gives CDR1 SGHTA, CDR2 FQGTGA. Trimming removed 5 bases from V and 4 bases from J; junction bases left unmatched: 16. The CDR3 DNA is TGTGCCAGCAGCCCGGGCTACACGGGACAGAGAAGCTATGGCTACACCTTC. Translating gives CASSPGYTGQRSYGYTF.

The gene calls are TRBV4-2 and TRBJ2-5; TRBD2 is a possible D gene (5 bases). The CDR3 is 16 residues long. Trimming pared 0 bases from V and 1 base from J, leaving 12 bases between. The germline V gene encodes CDR1 LGHNA and CDR2 YNFKEQ. The chain's CDR3 is CASSQEEGTGQETQYF. CDR3 DNA: TGTGCCAGCAGCCAAGAAGAGGGTACGGGCCAAGAGACCCAGTACTTC.

Comment on this clone: Distinct nucleotide sequences in the sample also encode this CDR3. The V call is TRBV2, the J call TRBJ2-7, with 8 bases aligning to TRBD1. The CDR3 runs to 13 residues. V shed 2 bases, J shed 7 bases, and the junction held 4 bases outside the gene matches. Germline values: CDR1 SNHLY, CDR2 FYNNEI. The CDR3 nucleotides read TGTGCCAGCAGTGAACAGGGGGCGGGTGAGCAGTACTTC. It translates to CASSEQGAGEQYF.

V and J are TRBV5-1 and TRBJ1-1; 8 positions match TRBD1. V was clipped by 2 bases and J by 3 bases; unmatched bases: 9. Germline values: CDR1 SGHRS, CDR2 YFSETQ. The CDR3 spans 16 residues. The CDR3 here is CASSFAGGPMDTEAFF. CDR3 DNA sequence: TGCGCCAGCAGCTTCGCAGGGGGCCCCATGGACACTGAAGCTTTCTTT.

The chain is built from TRBV4-1 and TRBJ2-5, with D tentatively TRBD1 (5 bases). This CDR3 contains 15 residues. CDR1 and CDR2 from the germline V gene are MGHRA and YSYEKL. The V and J ends lost 4 bases and 2 bases respectively, with 14 bases between them. This CDR3 is CASSLIGAVQETQYF. The CDR3 DNA follows: TGCGCCAGCAGCCTTATTGGGGCAGTTCAAGAGACCCAGTACTTC.

The rearrangement links TRBV11-2 to TRBJ2-7; perhaps TRBD2 as D (5 bases). The CDR3 is 16 amino acids. The V gene lost 0 bases and the J gene lost 2 bases, with 14 bases spanning the gap. In germline, CDR1 is SGHAT, CDR2 FQNNGV. The CDR3 sequence is CASSLDWASGTYEQYF. CDR3 DNA sequence: TGTGCCAGCAGCTTAGATTGGGCCTCGGGGACCTACGAGCAGTACTTC. Complete variable domain (other parts from reference TRBV11-2 and TRBJ2-7): EAGVAQSPRYKIIEKRQSVAFWCNPISGHATLYWYQQILGQGPKLLIQFQNNGVVDDSQLPKDRFSAERLKGVDSTLKIQPAKLEDSAVYLCASSLDWASGTYEQYFGPGTRLTVT.

The rearrangement uses TRBV27 and TRBJ2-7, with a possible D match to TRBD2 (5 bases). Trimming cost V 5 bases and J 0 bases, with 11 bases left between them. From germline, CDR1 is MNHEY and CDR2 SMNVEV (reference sequence). This CDR3 spans 14 amino acids. The CDR3: CASSLTGFSYEQYF. Here the CDR3 DNA reads TGTGCCAGCAGTCTAACGGGGTTCTCCTACGAGCAGTACTTC.

V is TRBV5-4 and J is TRBJ2-2; 8 bases are a match to TRBD2. The germline gives CDR1 SGHNT, CDR2 YYREEE (reference sequence). The CDR3 loop spans 15 amino acids. J gave up 6 bases and V 0 bases, and 4 bases lay outside the gene matches. The CDR3 region has the DNA TGTGCCAGCAGCTTGGGGACTAGCAGGGCCGGGGAGCTGTTTTTT. Translation gives CASSLGTSRAGELFF.

This chain connects TRBV5-1 to TRBJ1-4; 7 bases match TRBD1. The V gene end was trimmed by 7 bases and the J gene end by 7 bases; junction bases not matched to a gene: 7. This CDR3 has 13 amino acids. Germline assignment: CDR1 SGHRS and CDR2 YFSETQ. CDR3 loop: CASCSTGTEKLFF. CDR3 DNA: TGCGCCAGCTGCTCGACAGGGACTGAAAAACTGTTTTTT.

In this sample, this clone turned up once. The chain combines TRBV11-3 with TRBJ2-1; 8 bases are a match to TRBD2. The CDR3 has 16 amino acids. The trim removed 4 bases at V and 7 bases at J, leaving 12 bases unmatched. Germline loops: CDR1 SGHNT, CDR2 YENEEA. The CDR3 sequence: CASSSLTGGPWNEQFF. CDR3 nucleotides: TGTGCCAGCAGCTCCCTCACGGGGGGGCCATGGAATGAGCAGTTCTTC.

The chain couples TRBV7-2 to TRBJ2-3; 9 nucleotides align to TRBD2. Germline CDR1 SGHTA, CDR2 FQGNSA. The CDR3 is 15 residues long. V was clipped by 1 base and J by 4 bases; unmatched bases: 3. In DNA form, the CDR3 reads TGTGCCAGCAGCTTAGGCGGGGGGGCCTCAGATACGCAGTATTTT. Protein sequence: CASSLGGGASDTQYF.

The chain uses TRBV10-3 and TRBJ1-4; 12 bases are a match to TRBD1. Germline V gene data show CDR1 as ENHRY and CDR2 as SYGVKD. The V and J ends lost 0 bases and 7 bases, in that order; junction bases with no gene match: 9. This CDR3 has 18 residues. CDR3: CAISESFPGQGAGEKLFF. The CDR3 nucleotides are TGTGCCATCAGTGAGTCGTTTCCGGGACAGGGGGCCGGTGAAAAACTGTTTTTT.

The chain recombines TRBV7-3 with TRBJ1-3, with D possibly matching TRBD1 (5 bases). This CDR3 comprises 15 residues. V was cut by 4 bases and J by 1 base, with 11 bases left in between. Per germline, CDR1 SGHTA and CDR2 FQGTGA. CDR3: CASSSSPGSGNTIYF. CDR3 nucleotide sequence: TGTGCCAGCAGCTCCAGTCCAGGGTCTGGAAACACCATATATTTT.